One and the same sample provided the 3 T cell receptor beta chains below, sequenced in a study of T cell responses to AZD1222 COVID-19 vaccine. The protocol was immunoSEQ multiplex PCR, while the TCRdb copy is restricted to in-frame clones and leaves out a portion. Here the sample spans 75,000 to 85,000 clones, approximately 80% being singletons. This sample comprised peripheral blood, obtained 28 days after the second dose of the MenACWY control vaccine. These receptor sequences come from an adult who received the MenACWY meningococcal vaccine as a control.

The chain recombines TRBV30 with TRBJ1-5; D is possibly TRBD1 (5 bases). Germline CDR1 GTSNPN, CDR2 SVGIG (reference sequence). CDR3 length: 13 residues. The germline V and J ends were trimmed by 0 bases and 6 bases, with 9 bases remaining between them. CDR3 sequence reads: CAWSVQESQPQHF. DNA for the CDR3: TGTGCCTGGAGTGTACAGGAGAGTCAGCCCCAGCATTTT.

The genes are TRBV6-5 and TRBJ1-5; 9 positions agree with TRBD1. This CDR3 contains 15 residues. Germline loops: CDR1 MNHEY, CDR2 SVGAGI. Losses at the gene ends were 7 bases for V and 7 bases for J; bases not matched to a gene: 11. CDR3 DNA: TGTGCCAGCACCAGATGGACAGGGGTAATACAGCCCCAGCATTTT. This codes for CASTRWTGVIQPQHF.

In its sample, this clone was seen a few times. This chain joins TRBV7-2 and TRBJ2-7; 8 positions agree with TRBD1. V was clipped by 1 base and J by 6 bases; unmatched bases: 2. Germline CDR1 is SGHTA and CDR2 is FQGNSA. This CDR3 has 13 residues. The CDR3 loop reads CASSLGTGREQYF. The CDR3 bases are TGTGCCAGCAGCTTAGGGACAGGGCGCGAGCAGTACTTC.